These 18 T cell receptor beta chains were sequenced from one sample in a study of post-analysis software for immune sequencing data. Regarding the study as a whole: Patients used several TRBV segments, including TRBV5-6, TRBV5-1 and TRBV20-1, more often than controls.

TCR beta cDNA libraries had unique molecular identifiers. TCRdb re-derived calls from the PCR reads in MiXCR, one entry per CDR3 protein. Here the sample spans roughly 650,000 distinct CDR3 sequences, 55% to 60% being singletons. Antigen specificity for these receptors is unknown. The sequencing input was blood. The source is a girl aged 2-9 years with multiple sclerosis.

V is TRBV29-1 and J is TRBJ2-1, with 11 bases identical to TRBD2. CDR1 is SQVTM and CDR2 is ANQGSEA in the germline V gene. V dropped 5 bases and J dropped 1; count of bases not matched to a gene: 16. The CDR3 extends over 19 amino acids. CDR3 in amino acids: CSVQGVLAGGGASYNEQFF. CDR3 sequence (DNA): TGCAGCGTTCAAGGGGTCCTAGCGGGAGGTGGGGCGTCCTACAATGAGCAGTTCTTC.

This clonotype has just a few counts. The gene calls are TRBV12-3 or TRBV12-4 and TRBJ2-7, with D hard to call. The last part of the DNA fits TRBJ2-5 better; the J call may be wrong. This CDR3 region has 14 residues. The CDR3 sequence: CASSLSRVRETQYF. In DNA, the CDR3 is TGTGCCAGCAGTTTAAGTAGGGTGAGGGAGACCCAGTACTTC.

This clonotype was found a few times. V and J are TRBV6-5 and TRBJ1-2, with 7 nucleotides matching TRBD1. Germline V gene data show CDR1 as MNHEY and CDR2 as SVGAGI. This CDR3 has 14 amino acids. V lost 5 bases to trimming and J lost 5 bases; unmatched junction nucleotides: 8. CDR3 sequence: CASSPGQWDYGYTF. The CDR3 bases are TGTGCCAGCAGTCCGGGACAGTGGGATTATGGCTACACCTTC.

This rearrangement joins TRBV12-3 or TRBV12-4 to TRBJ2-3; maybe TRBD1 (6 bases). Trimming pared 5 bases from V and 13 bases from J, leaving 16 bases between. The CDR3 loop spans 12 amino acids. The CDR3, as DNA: TGTGCCAGCAGTGCCACAGGGCTATCTGAGTATTTT. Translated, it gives CASSATGLSEYF.

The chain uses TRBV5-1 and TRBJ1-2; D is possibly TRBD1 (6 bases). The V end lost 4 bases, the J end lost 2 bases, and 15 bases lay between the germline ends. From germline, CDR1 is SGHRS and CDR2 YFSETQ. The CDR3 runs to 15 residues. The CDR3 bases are TGCGCCAGCAGCCCCCCGAACAGGGAGAACTATGGCTACACCTTC. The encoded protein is CASSPPNRENYGYTF. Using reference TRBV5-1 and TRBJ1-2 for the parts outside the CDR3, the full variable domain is KAGVTQTPRYLIKTRGQQVTLSCSPISGHRSVSWYQQTPGQGLQFLFEYFSETQRNKGNFPGRFSGRQFSNSRSEMNVSTLELGDSALYLCASSPPNRENYGYTFGSGTRLTVV.

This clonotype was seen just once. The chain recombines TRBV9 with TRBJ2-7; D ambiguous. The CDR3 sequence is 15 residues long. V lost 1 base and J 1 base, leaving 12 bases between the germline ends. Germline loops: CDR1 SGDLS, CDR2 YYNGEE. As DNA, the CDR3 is TGTGCCAGCAGCGTAACTGGAGACTCTTCCTACGAGCAGTACTTC. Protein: CASSVTGDSSYEQYF. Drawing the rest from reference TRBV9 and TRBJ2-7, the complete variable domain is DSGVTQTPKHLITATGQRVTLRCSPRSGDLSVYWYQQSLDQGLQFLIQYYNGEERAKGNILERFSAQQFPDLHSELNLSSLELGDSALYFCASSVTGDSSYEQYFGPGTRLTVT.

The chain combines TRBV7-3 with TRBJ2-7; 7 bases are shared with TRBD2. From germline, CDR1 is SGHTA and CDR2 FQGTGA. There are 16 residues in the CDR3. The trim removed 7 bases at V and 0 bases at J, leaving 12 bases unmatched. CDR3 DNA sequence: TGTGCCAGCAACTTTCTCCCCGGGAGGTGCTCCTACGAGCAGTACTTC. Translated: CASNFLPGRCSYEQYF.

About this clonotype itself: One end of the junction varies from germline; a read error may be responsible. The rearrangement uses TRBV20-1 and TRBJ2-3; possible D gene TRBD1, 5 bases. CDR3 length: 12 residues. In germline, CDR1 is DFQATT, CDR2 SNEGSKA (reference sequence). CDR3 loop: CSATQGTDAQYF. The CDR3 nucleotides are TGCAGTGCTACCCAGGGCACAGATGCGCAGTATTTT.

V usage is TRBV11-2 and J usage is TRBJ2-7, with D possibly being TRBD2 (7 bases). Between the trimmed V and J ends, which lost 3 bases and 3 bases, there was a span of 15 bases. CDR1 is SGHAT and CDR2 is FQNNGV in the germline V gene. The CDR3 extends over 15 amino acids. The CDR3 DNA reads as TGTGCCAGCAGCTTTGGCGGGGGCCTAAGCTACGAGCAGTACTTC. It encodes CASSFGGGLSYEQYF.

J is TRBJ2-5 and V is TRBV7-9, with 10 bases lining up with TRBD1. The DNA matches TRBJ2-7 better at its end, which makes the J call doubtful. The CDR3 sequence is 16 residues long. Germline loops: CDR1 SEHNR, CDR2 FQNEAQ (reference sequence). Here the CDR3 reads CASSFDWGTGAYEQYF. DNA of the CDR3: TGTGCCAGCAGCTTCGATTGGGGGACAGGGGCTTACGAGCAGTACTTC.

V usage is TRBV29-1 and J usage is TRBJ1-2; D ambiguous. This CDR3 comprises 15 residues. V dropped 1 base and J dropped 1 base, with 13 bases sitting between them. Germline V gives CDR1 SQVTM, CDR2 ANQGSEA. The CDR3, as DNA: TGCAGCGTTGAAGTTGTCCCTGGTGGTAACTATGGCTACACCTTC. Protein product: CSVEVVPGGNYGYTF.

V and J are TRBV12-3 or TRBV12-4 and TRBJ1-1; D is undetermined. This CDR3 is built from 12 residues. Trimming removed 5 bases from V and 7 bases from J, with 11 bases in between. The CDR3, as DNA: TGTGCCAGCAGTCCGACACTCGGTGAAGCTTTCTTT. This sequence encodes CASSPTLGEAFF.

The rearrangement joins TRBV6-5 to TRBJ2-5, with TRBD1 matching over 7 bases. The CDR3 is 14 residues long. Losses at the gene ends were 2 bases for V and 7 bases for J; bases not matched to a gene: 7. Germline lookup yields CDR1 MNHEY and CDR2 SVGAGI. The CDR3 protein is CASSYTPGGTTQYF. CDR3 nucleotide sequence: TGTGCCAGCAGTTACACCCCAGGGGGAACGACCCAGTACTTC.

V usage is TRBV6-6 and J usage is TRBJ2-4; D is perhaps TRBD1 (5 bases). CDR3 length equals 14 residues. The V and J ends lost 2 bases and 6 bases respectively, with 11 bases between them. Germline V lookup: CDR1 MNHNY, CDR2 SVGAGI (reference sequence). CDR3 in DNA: TGTGCCAGCAGTTACCATAGGGGCCTAAACATTCAGTACTTC. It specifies CASSYHRGLNIQYF.

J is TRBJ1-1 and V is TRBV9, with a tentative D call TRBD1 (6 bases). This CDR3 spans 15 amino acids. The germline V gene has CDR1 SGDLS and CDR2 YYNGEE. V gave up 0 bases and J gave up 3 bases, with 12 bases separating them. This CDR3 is CASSVDARGDTEAFF. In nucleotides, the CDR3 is TGTGCCAGCAGCGTAGATGCAAGGGGGGACACTGAAGCTTTCTTT.

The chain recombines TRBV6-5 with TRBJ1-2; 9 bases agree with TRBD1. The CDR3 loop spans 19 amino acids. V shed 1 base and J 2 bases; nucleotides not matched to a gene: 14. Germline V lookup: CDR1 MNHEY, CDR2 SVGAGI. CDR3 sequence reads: CASSYFGTGIFSKNYGYTF. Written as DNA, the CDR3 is TGTGCCAGCAGTTACTTCGGGACAGGGATTTTCTCGAAAAACTATGGCTACACCTTC.

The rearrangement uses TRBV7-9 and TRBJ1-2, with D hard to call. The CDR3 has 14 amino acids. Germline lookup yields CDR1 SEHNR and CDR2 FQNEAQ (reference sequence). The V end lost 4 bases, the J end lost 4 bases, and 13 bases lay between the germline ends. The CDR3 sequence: CASSSREEVYGYTF. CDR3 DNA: TGTGCCAGCAGCTCTCGGGAGGAGGTCTATGGCTACACCTTC.

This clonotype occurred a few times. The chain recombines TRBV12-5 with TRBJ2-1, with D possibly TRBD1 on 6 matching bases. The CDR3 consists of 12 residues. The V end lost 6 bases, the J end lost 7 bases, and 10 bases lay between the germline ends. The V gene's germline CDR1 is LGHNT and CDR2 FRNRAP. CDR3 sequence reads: CASGQTGNEQFF. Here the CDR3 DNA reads TGTGCTAGTGGCCAGACAGGTAATGAGCAGTTCTTC.